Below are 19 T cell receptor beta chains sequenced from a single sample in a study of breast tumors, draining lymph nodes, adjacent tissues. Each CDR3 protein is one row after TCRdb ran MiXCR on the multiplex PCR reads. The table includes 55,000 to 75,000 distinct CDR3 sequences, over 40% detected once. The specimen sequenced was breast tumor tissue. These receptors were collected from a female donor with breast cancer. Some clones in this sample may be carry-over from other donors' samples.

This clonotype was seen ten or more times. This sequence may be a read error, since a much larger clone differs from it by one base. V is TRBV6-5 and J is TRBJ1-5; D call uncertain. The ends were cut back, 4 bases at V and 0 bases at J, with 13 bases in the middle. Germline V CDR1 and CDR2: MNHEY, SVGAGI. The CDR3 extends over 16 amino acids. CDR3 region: CASSSLPASSNQPQHF. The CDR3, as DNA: TGTGCCAGCAGTTCCCTCCCGGCTAGTAGCAATCAGCCCCAGCATTTT.

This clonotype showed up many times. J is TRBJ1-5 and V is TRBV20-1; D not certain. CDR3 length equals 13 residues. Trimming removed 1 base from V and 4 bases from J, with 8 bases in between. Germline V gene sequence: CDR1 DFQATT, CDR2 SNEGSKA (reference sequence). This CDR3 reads CSARVSGNQPQHF. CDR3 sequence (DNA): TGCAGTGCTAGAGTATCGGGAAATCAGCCCCAGCATTTT.

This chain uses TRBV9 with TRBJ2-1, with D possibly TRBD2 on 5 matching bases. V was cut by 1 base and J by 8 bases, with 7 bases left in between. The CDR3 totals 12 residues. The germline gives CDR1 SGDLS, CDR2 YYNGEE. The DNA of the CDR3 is TGTGCCAGCAGCGTATTGGAGGATGAGCAGTTCTTC. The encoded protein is CASSVLEDEQFF.

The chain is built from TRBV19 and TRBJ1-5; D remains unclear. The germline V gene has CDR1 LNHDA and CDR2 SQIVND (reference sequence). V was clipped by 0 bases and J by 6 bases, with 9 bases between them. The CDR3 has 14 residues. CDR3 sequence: CASSIDPHFQPQHF. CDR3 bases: TGTGCCAGTAGTATAGACCCCCACTTTCAGCCCCAGCATTTT.

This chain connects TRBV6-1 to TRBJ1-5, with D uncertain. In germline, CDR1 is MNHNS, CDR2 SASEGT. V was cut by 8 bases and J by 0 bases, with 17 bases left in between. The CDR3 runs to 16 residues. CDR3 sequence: CASLLAGFNSNQPQHF. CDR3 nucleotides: TGTGCCAGCCTACTAGCGGGATTCAATAGCAATCAGCCCCAGCATTTT.

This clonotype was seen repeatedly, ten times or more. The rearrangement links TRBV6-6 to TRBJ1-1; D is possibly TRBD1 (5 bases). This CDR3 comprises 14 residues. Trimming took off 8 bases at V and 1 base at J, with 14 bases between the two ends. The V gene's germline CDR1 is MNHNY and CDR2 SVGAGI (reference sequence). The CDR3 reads CASSPGRRNTEAFF. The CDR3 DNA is TGTGCCAGCTCTCCGGGACGGAGGAACACTGAAGCTTTCTTT.

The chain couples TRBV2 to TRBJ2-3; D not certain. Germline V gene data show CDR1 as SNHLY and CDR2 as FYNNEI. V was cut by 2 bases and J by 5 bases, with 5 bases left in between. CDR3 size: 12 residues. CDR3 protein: CASSETRDTQYF. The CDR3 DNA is TGTGCCAGCAGTGAAACCCGAGATACGCAGTATTTT.

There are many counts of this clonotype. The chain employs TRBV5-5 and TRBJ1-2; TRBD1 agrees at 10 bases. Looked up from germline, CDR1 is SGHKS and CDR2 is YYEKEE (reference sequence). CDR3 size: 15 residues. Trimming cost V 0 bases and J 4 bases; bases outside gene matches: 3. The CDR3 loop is CASSLARTGGYGYTF. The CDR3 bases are TGTGCCAGCAGCTTGGCCAGGACAGGGGGCTATGGCTACACCTTC.

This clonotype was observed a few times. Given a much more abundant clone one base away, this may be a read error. Here the CDR3 DNA reads TGTGCCAGCAGTCAAGAGGGGACAGGTAGTCAAGAGACCCAGTACTTC. This translates into CASSQEGTGSQETQYF. The chain links TRBV6-1 to TRBJ2-5, with 8 bases lining up with TRBD1. Germline V gives CDR1 MNHNS, CDR2 SASEGT. The CDR3 is made up of 16 amino acids. V was pared by 5 bases and J by 2 bases, with 10 bases of the junction left unmatched.

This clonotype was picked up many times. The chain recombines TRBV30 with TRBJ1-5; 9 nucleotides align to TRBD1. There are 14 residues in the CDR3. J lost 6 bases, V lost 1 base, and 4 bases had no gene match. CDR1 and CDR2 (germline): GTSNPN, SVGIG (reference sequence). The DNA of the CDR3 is TGTGCCTGGAGTGGGACAGGGGACGGTCAGCCCCAGCATTTT. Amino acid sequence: CAWSGTGDGQPQHF.

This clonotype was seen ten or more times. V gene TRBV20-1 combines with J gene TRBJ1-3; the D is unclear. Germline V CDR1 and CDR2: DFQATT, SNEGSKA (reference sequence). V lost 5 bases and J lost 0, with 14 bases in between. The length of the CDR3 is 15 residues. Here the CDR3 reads CSASYGPSSGNTIYF. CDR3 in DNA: TGCAGTGCTTCTTACGGCCCAAGCTCTGGAAACACCATATATTTT.

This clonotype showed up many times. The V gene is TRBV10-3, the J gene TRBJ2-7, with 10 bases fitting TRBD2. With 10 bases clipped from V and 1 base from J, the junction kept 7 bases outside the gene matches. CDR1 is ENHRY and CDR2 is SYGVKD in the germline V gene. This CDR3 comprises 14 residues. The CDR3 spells CATESTSGSYEQYF. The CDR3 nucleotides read TGTGCCACCGAATCGACTAGCGGGTCCTACGAGCAGTACTTC.

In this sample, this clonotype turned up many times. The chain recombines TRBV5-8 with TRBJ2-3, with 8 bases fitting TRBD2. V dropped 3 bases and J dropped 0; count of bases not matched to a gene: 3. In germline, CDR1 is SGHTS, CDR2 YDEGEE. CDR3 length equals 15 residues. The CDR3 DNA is TGTGCCAGCAGCTGGCGGGGGGTTAGCACAGATACGCAGTATTTT. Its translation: CASSWRGVSTDTQYF.

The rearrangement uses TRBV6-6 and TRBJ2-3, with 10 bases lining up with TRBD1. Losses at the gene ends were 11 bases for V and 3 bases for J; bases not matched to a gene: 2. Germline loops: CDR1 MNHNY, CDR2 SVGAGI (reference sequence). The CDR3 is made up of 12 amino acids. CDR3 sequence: CAGQGETDTQYF. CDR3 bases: TGTGCCGGACAGGGGGAGACAGATACGCAGTATTTT.

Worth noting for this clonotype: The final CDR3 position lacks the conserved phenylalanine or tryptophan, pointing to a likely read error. The CDR3, as DNA: TGTGCCGGGACCGGGGCAGGGGGCTACAATGAGCAGTTCCTC. This codes for CAGTGAGGYNEQFL. The rearrangement uses TRBV7-9 and TRBJ2-1; TRBD1 aligns across 7 bases. J lost 3 bases, V lost 11 bases, and 10 bases had no gene match. This CDR3 is built from 14 residues. Germline CDR1 is SEHNR and CDR2 is FQNEAQ (reference sequence).

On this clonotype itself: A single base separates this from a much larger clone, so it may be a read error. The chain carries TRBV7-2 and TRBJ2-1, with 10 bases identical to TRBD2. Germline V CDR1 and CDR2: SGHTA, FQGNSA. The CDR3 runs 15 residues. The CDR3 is CASSLLAGDYNEQLF. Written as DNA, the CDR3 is TGTGCCAGCAGCTTACTAGCGGGGGATTACAATGAGCAGCTCTTC.

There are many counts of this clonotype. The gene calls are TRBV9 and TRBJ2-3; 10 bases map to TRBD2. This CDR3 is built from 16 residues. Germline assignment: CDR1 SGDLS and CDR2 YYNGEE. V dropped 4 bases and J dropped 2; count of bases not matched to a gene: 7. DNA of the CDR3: TGTGCCAGCAGCCTAGGGACTAGCGCCCACACAGATACGCAGTATTTT. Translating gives CASSLGTSAHTDTQYF.

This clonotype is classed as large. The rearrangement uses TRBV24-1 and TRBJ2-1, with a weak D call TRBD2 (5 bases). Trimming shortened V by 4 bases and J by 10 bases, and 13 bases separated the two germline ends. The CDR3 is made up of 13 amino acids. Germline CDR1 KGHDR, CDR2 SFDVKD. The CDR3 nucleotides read TGTGCCACCAGTGACGATGAGAGGAGGGAGCAGTTCTTC. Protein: CATSDDERREQFF.

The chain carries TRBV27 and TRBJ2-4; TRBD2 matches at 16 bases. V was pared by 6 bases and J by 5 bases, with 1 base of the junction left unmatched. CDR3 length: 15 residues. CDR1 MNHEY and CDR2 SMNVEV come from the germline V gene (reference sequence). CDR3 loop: CASRGLAGGENIQYF. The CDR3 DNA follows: TGTGCCAGCAGGGGACTAGCGGGAGGGGAAAACATTCAGTACTTC.